The TCR beta chain described here comes from a study of T cells in Graves' hyperthyroidism and ophthalmopathy. The CDR3 runs to 15 residues. J was trimmed by 4 bases and V by 3 bases; bases with no gene match: 5. Per the germline V gene, CDR1 is MDHEN and CDR2 is SYDVKM. Amplification of TCR beta CDR3 regions used RNA as the template. The HTBI primer set served for first-round RT-PCR of the TCR CDR3. TCRdb ran MiXCR on the multiplex PCR reads and lists one entry per CDR3 protein. The sample has fewer than 350,000 distinct CDR3 sequences, roughly 18% seen once. Many counts were recorded for this clonotype. Its specificity is not known. The study's findings and limits: Model-based prediction identified ophthalmopathy a median approximately 6 months prior to its onset. Most clonotypes expanded in thyroid above 0.001 were likewise present in blood.

Patients with ophthalmopathy all had a Clinical Activity Score of at least 3, a NOSPECS grade of at least 4 and duration under 3 months. Each diagnosis was grounded in clinical symptoms, serum thyroxine and TRAb, thyroid ultrasound, and orbital computed tomography. The receptor was derived from a woman aged 40 to 50 with Graves' ophthalmopathy. Specimen: blood. This chain links TRBV28 with TRBJ2-2; 7 bases line up with TRBD1. This CDR3 reads CASSFPRGFTGELFF. The DNA for the CDR3 is TGTGCCAGCAGTTTTCCCAGGGGGTTCACCGGGGAGCTGTTTTTT.